These 21 T cell receptor beta chains share one sample of origin, sequenced in a study of T cell repertoires in cytomegalovirus infection (dated by TCRdb to between 2018 and 2021). This specimen's treatment or condition label, per the study, means: in vitro stimulation with specific CMV peptide epitopes to enrich CMV-specific T cells. This sample was sequenced with an Illumina HiSeq 1500. TCRdb passed the public sequencing reads through fastp at Q25 and MiXCR, retaining productive beta sequences. Identical CDR3 proteins give one entry, which carries the most common genes and DNA. In this sample the table shows around 230,000 distinct CDR3 sequences, approximately 38% of which occur a single time. The ten largest clonotypes hold about 60% of the sample. Their antigen targets remain unknown. The sequencing here drew on CD8+ T cells from cultured PBMCs, taken from culture after CMV antigen stimulation. The source is a human donor in good health (CMV status not recorded). Some clones in this sample may be carry-over from other donors' samples.

This clonotype came up a few times. The rearrangement joins TRBV27 to TRBJ1-5, with D perhaps matching TRBD1 (6 bases). The CDR3 is 15 residues long. V gave up 8 bases and J gave up 0 bases, with 14 bases separating them. CDR1 and CDR2 from the germline V gene are MNHEY and SMNVEV (reference sequence). The CDR3 DNA reads TGTGCCAGCCGTCAGGGGCACTATAGCAATCAGCCCCAGCATTTT. It encodes CASRQGHYSNQPQHF.

This clonotype was recorded a few times. The rearrangement links TRBV7-2 to TRBJ2-7; possibly TRBD1 or TRBD2 for D (6 bases each). V lost 4 bases and J lost 6, with 19 bases in between. Germline values: CDR1 SGHTA, CDR2 FQGNSA. This CDR3 has 15 residues. The DNA of the CDR3 is TGTGCCAGCAGCTACCCCCCGGGGGCGGGTAGCGAGCAGTACTTC. Protein product: CASSYPPGAGSEQYF.

The chain is built from TRBV27 and TRBJ2-1; possible D gene TRBD1, 6 bases. The CDR3 length is 16 residues. Trimming left V 5 bases short and J 0 bases short, with 14 bases between. Per the germline V gene, CDR1 is MNHEY and CDR2 is SMNVEV (reference sequence). Written as DNA, the CDR3 is TGTGCCAGCAGTGTGGACAGCCTGAGCTCCTACAATGAGCAGTTCTTC. It encodes CASSVDSLSSYNEQFF.

This clonotype was seen more than once but under ten times. The J gene is TRBJ1-2, the V gene TRBV7-3; 7 nucleotides match TRBD1. The CDR3 is 15 amino acids. The V segment lost 1 base and the J segment 6 bases; nucleotides outside the gene matches: 8. CDR1 and CDR2 from the germline V gene are SGHTA and FQGTGA. CDR3 DNA: TGTGCCAGCAGCTTAAGGGGTGGACAGGTCCATGGCTACACCTTC. It specifies CASSLRGGQVHGYTF.

This clonotype was observed once. The V and J genes are TRBV27 and TRBJ1-5, with D hard to call. Trimming removed 0 bases from V and 0 bases from J, with 3 bases in between. The CDR3 runs to 14 residues. Germline CDR1 and CDR2: MNHEY and SMNVEV (reference sequence). The CDR3 DNA sequence: TGTGCCAGCAGTTTATCAAGTAGCAATCAGCCCCAGCATTTT. Translation gives CASSLSSSNQPQHF.

This clonotype was seen only a few times. V gene TRBV7-3 combines with J gene TRBJ2-1; possibly TRBD1 for D (5 bases). This CDR3 has 14 residues. V lost 2 bases and J lost 5, with 10 bases in between. Germline loops: CDR1 SGHTA, CDR2 FQGTGA. CDR3 amino acids: CASSLGGHNNEQFF. CDR3 coding DNA: TGTGCCAGCAGCTTAGGTGGACATAACAATGAGCAGTTCTTC.

V is TRBV19 and J is TRBJ1-1, with D perhaps TRBD1 (6 bases). Germline V lookup: CDR1 LNHDA, CDR2 SQIVND (reference sequence). The CDR3 runs 13 residues. Deletions cut 9 bases from V and 3 bases from J, with 14 bases between. This CDR3 reads CASTSDRYTEAFF. CDR3 DNA: TGTGCCAGCACAAGCGACAGGTACACTGAAGCTTTCTTT.

This chain uses TRBV5-6 with TRBJ1-5, with D possibly TRBD1 on 6 matching bases. V was pared by 0 bases and J by 1 base, with 11 bases between. Germline V gives CDR1 SGHDT, CDR2 YYEEEE. The CDR3 runs to 16 residues. The CDR3 nucleotides are TGTGCCAGCAGCTTGGGTGGAGGGGGAAGCAATCAGCCCCAGCATTTT. This encodes CASSLGGGGSNQPQHF.

This clonotype has a handful of counts. The chain employs TRBV10-3 and TRBJ2-5, with a possible D match to TRBD1 (7 bases). Germline V gene lookup returns CDR1 ENHRY and CDR2 SYGVKD. CDR3 length: 14 residues. V dropped 2 bases and J dropped 5 bases, with 12 bases sitting between them. CDR3 residues: CAISEKTGRETQYF. CDR3 nucleotide sequence: TGTGCCATCAGTGAGAAGACAGGGAGGGAGACCCAGTACTTC.

This chain joins TRBV12-3 or TRBV12-4 and TRBJ1-2; no definite D call. Between the trimmed V and J ends, which lost 6 bases and 4 bases, there was a span of 6 bases. This CDR3 has 11 residues. The CDR3: CASRRTYGYTF. The CDR3 DNA follows: TGTGCCAGCAGACGGACCTATGGCTACACCTTC.

This clonotype was found a few times. This rearrangement joins TRBV6-2 or TRBV6-3 to TRBJ2-1; 13 nucleotides match TRBD2. CDR3 length: 17 residues. Germline V gene lookup returns CDR1 MNHEY and CDR2 SVGEGT. V lost 7 bases to trimming and J lost 8 bases; unmatched junction nucleotides: 14. CDR3 in amino acids: CASTLPRLAGGTYEQFF. Here the CDR3 DNA reads TGTGCCAGCACCCTCCCCAGACTAGCGGGAGGTACCTATGAGCAGTTCTTC.

J is TRBJ2-7 and V is TRBV27, with 12 bases that match TRBD2. V shed 5 bases, J shed 2 bases, and the junction held 4 bases outside the gene matches. The CDR3 has 15 amino acids. Per the germline V gene, CDR1 is MNHEY and CDR2 is SMNVEV (reference sequence). CDR3 nucleotides: TGTGCCAGCAGTCTTTCTAGCGGGAGGGCCTACGAGCAGTACTTC. Its protein is CASSLSSGRAYEQYF.

The gene calls are TRBV2 and TRBJ2-1; TRBD1 or TRBD2 may be the D gene (5 bases each). Trimming left V 6 bases short and J 0 bases short, with 21 bases between. The CDR3 spans 18 residues. Per the germline V gene, CDR1 is SNHLY and CDR2 is FYNNEI. The CDR3 reads CASRRGGPRGSSYNEQFF. CDR3 in DNA: TGTGCCAGCAGGAGGGGCGGGCCACGAGGGAGCTCCTACAATGAGCAGTTCTTC.

On this clonotype: This may be a read error: a much more frequent sequence differs by one nucleotide. V usage is TRBV6-2 or TRBV6-3 and J usage is TRBJ2-7; TRBD1 might be the D (6 bases). Trimming removed 4 bases from V and 4 bases from J, with 8 bases in between. The V gene's germline CDR1 is MNHEY and CDR2 SVGEGT. The CDR3 is 12 residues long. CDR3 loop: CASSWDKYEQYF. CDR3 sequence (DNA): TGTGCCAGCAGTTGGGACAAATACGAGCAGTACTTC.

The chain is built from TRBV7-8 and TRBJ2-1; the D is unclear. Trimming took off 0 bases at V and 3 bases at J, with 9 bases between the two ends. The CDR3 totals 15 residues. The germline gives CDR1 SGHVS, CDR2 FQNEAQ. CDR3 in DNA: TGTGCCAGCAGCTTAGCCAGCGCGGTCTACAATGAGCAGTTCTTC. Encoded protein: CASSLASAVYNEQFF.

V usage is TRBV13 and J usage is TRBJ2-7; no firm D call. The V end was cut by 0 bases, the J end by 2 bases, with 11 bases between. The CDR3 is made up of 15 amino acids. The germline V gene has CDR1 PRHDT and CDR2 FYEKMQ (reference sequence). Here the CDR3 reads CASSLGHSTTYEQYF. The CDR3 nucleotides are TGTGCCAGCAGCTTAGGCCACAGTACCACCTACGAGCAGTACTTC.

This clonotype showed up just a few times. The chain employs TRBV6-1 and TRBJ2-7; no clear D. The germline V and J ends were trimmed by 6 bases and 5 bases, with 11 bases remaining between them. The CDR3 consists of 12 residues. The V gene's germline CDR1 is MNHNS and CDR2 SASEGT. As DNA, the CDR3 is TGTGCCAGCAGCGTACCCCTCCACGAGCAGTACTTC. Its protein is CASSVPLHEQYF.

This clonotype was seen a few times. The chain carries TRBV7-9 and TRBJ2-7, with 8 bases aligning to TRBD1. The V and J ends lost 3 bases and 6 bases, in that order; junction bases with no gene match: 4. Germline V CDR1 and CDR2: SEHNR, FQNEAQ (reference sequence). This CDR3 region has 13 residues. The CDR3 DNA is TGTGCCAGCAGCTTGAGGACAGGGCTCGAGCAGTACTTC. Translation: CASSLRTGLEQYF. Combining the CDR3 with reference TRBV7-9 and TRBJ2-7 gives the whole variable domain DTGVSQNPRHKITKRGQNVTFRCDPISEHNRLYWYRQTLGQGPEFLTYFQNEAQLEKSRLLSDRFSAERPKGSFSTLEIQRTEQGDSAMYLCASSLRTGLEQYFGPGTRLTVT.

The chain recombines TRBV10-3 with TRBJ2-7; D call uncertain. With 3 bases removed from V and 1 base from J, the gap between germline ends came to 4 bases. This CDR3 is built from 12 residues. Germline V gene lookup returns CDR1 ENHRY and CDR2 SYGVKD. The CDR3 sequence is CAISEQSYEQYF. The CDR3 DNA reads TGTGCCATCAGTGAACAGTCCTACGAGCAGTACTTC.

The chain couples TRBV6-1 to TRBJ1-5; tentative D call: TRBD1 (6 bases). Germline lookup yields CDR1 MNHNS and CDR2 SASEGT. Deletions cut 2 bases from V and 3 bases from J, with 14 bases between. The CDR3 contains 16 residues. The CDR3 loop reads CASSELDRRYNQPQHF. The CDR3 DNA reads as TGTGCCAGCAGTGAATTGGACAGAAGGTACAATCAGCCCCAGCATTTT.

A few counts support this clonotype. The gene calls are TRBV28 and TRBJ1-3; TRBD1 matches at 7 bases. CDR3 length: 18 amino acids. V lost 3 bases, J lost 0 bases, and 11 bases stayed unmatched. The germline V gene encodes CDR1 MDHEN and CDR2 SYDVKM. The CDR3 DNA sequence: TGTGCCAGCAGTTTTACAGGGGCCCAACTACTCTCTGGAAACACCATATATTTT. Its protein product is CASSFTGAQLLSGNTIYF.